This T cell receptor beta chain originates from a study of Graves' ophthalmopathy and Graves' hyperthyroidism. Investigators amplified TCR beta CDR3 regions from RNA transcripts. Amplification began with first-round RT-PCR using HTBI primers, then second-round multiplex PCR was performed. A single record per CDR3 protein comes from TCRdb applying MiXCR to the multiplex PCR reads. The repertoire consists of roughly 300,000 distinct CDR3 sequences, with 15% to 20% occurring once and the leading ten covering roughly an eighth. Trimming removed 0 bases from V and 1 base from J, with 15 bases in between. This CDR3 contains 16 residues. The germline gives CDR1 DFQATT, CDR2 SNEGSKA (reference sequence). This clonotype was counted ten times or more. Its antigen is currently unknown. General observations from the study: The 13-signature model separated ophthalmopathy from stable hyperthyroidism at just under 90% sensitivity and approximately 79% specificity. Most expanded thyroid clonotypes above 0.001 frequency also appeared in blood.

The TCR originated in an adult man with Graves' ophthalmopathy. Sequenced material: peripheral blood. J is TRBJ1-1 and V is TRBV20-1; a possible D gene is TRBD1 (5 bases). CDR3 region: CSARDRGVVRNTEAFF. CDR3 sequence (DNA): TGCAGTGCTAGAGATAGGGGAGTTGTGCGGAACACTGAAGCTTTCTTT.